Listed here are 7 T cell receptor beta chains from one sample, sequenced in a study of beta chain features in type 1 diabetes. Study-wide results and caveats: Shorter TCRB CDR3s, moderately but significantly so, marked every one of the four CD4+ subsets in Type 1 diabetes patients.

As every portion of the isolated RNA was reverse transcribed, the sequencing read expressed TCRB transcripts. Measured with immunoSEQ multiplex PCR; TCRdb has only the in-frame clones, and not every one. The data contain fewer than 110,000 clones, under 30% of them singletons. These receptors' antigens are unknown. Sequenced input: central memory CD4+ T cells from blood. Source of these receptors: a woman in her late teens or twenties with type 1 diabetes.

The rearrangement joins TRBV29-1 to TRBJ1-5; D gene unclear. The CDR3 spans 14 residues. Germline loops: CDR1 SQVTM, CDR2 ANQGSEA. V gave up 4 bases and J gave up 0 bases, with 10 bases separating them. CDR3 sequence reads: CSVGGQTSNQPQHF. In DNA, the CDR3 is TGCAGCGTTGGAGGTCAGACTAGCAATCAGCCCCAGCATTTT. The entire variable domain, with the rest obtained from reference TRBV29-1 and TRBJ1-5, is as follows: SAVISQKPSRDICQRGTSLTIQCQVDSQVTMMFWYRQQPGQSLTLIATANQGSEATYESGFVIDKFPISRPNLTFSTLTVSNMSPEDSSIYLCSVGGQTSNQPQHFGDGTRLSIL.

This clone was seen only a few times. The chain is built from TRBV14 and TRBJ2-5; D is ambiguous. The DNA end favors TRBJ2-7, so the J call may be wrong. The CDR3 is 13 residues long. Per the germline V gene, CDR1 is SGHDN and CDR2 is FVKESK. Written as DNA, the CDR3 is TGTGCCAGCAGCCAAGATGCAGACTACGAGCAGTACTTC. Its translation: CASSQDADYEQYF.

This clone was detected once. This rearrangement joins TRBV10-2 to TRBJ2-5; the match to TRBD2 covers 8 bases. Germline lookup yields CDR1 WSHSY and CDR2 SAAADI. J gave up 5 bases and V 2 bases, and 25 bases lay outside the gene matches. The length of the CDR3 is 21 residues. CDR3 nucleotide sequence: TGCGCCAGCAGTGAGCCCCCCCGGCGGGTTAGCGGGGATGGAGGGGGGGAGACCCAGTACTTC. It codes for CASSEPPRRVSGDGGGETQYF.

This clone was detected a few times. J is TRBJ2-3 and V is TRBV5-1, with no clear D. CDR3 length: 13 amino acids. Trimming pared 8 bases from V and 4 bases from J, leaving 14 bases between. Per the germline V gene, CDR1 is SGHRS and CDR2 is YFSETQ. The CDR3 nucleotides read TGCGCCAGTAACTTGGACCGAGCAGATACGCAGTATTTT. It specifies CASNLDRADTQYF.

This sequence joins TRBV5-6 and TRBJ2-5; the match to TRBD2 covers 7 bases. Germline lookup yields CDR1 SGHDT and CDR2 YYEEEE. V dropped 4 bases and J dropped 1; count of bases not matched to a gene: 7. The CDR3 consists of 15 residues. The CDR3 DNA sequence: TGTGCCAGCAGCCCGCCGACTAGCTCCCAAGAGACCCAGTACTTC. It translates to CASSPPTSSQETQYF.

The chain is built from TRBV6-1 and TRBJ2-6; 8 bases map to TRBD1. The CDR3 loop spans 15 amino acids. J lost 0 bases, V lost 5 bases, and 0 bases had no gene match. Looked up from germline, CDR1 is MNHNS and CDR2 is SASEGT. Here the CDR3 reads CASSTGGSGANVLTF. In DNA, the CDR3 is TGTGCCAGCAGTACAGGGGGCTCTGGGGCCAACGTCCTGACTTTC.

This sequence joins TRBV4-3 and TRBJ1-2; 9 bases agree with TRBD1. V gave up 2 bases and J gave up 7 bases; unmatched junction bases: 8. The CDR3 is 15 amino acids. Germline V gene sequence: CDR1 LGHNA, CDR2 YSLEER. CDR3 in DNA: TGCGCCAGCAGCCAACCGGGACAGGGCTTCCGTGGCTACACCTTC. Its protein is CASSQPGQGFRGYTF.